This T cell receptor beta chain came from a study of T-cell memory formation after mild COVID-19. V lost 0 bases and J lost 5, with 10 bases in between. This CDR3 has 14 amino acids. Looked up from germline, CDR1 is MNHEY and CDR2 is SVGAGI. In TCRdb, the 5' RACE reads were re-called with MiXCR into one record per CDR3 protein. The sample yields roughly 480,000 distinct CDR3 sequences, about 23% seen once. The clonotype originates from an adult woman who had mild COVID-19 (a few samples of this study predate the infection). Cell type and time point are not known. This chain connects TRBV6-5 to TRBJ1-2; D might be TRBD1 (6 bases). Sequenced input: PBMCs or a T cell subset sorted from them (not recorded which). CDR3 in amino acids: CASSYSGDIYGYTF. The CDR3 coding sequence is TGTGCCAGCAGTTACTCCGGGGACATTTATGGCTACACCTTC.